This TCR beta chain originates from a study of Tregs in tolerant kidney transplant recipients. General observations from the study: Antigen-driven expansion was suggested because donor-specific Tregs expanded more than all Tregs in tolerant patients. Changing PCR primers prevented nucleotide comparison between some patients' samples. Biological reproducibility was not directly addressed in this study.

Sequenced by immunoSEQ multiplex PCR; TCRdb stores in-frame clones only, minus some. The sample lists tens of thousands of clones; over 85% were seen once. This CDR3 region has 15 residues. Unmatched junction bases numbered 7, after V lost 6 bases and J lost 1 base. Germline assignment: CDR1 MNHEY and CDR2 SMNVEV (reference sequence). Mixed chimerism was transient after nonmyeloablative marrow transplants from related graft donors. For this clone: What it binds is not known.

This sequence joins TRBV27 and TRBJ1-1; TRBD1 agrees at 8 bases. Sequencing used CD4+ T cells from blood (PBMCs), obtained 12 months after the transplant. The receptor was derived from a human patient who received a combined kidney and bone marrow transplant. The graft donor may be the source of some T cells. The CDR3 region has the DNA TGTGCCAGCAGGACAGGGGCTGCATGGAACACTGAAGCTTTCTTT. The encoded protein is CASRTGAAWNTEAFF.